Sequencing of this T cell receptor beta chain was carried out in a study of shared clonotypes between healthy human individuals. The wider study: Researchers assigned three CD4 naive, three CD4 memory, two CD8 naive and one CD8 memory plate to each donor.

Losses at the gene ends were 10 bases for V and 5 bases for J; bases not matched to a gene: 7. CDR1 ENHRY and CDR2 SYGVKD come from the germline V gene. This CDR3 region has 14 residues. Measured with immunoSEQ multiplex PCR; TCRdb has only the in-frame clones, and not every one. The sample lists some 2.1 million clones, 90% to 95% occurring once. Sequenced input: naive CD4+ T cells sorted from blood. Noted subset: CD45RA+ positively selected. The sequence was collected from a man aged 18 to 29 in good health. The rearrangement joins TRBV10-3 to TRBJ1-4; 10 positions agree with TRBD1. CDR3 amino acids: CATTRDRGNEKLFF. The CDR3 region has the DNA TGTGCCACCACCCGGGACAGGGGAAATGAAAAACTGTTTTTT.